This T cell receptor beta chain was retrieved from a study of molecular identifiers for immune sequencing clone quantification. This clonotype was counted only a few times. The target antigen is unknown. Using its own MiXCR run on the PCR reads, TCRdb lists one record per CDR3 protein. Here the sample spans approximately 550,000 distinct CDR3 sequences, roughly 24% being singletons. General observations from the study: Highly expanded clone sizes could end up underestimated if a barcode were shared by identical TCR molecules. Reportedly, one cell's Jurkat TCR RNA was detected within 1,200,000 naive CD8 cells.

Trimming cost V 4 bases and J 6 bases, with 12 bases left between them. The CDR3 is 14 residues long. Germline CDR1 and CDR2: SGHTA and FQGTGA. Sequencing was performed on naive CD8+ T cells from blood, with Jurkat cell RNA spiked in. Specified subset: FACS-sorted CD8+CD4-CCR7+CD45RA+ naive T cells. The J gene is TRBJ2-2, the V gene TRBV7-3; TRBD1 might be the D (6 bases). This TCR derives from a human donor in good health. Some libraries in this study had Jurkat cell RNA spiked in. The CDR3: CASSSPTGPGELFF. CDR3 sequence (DNA): TGTGCCAGCAGCTCACCCACAGGGCCCGGGGAGCTGTTTTTT.